This T cell receptor (beta chain) was captured by sequencing in a study of cytomegalovirus exposure and HLA in healthy donors. General study points: Reportedly, diagnosis of cytomegalovirus status by the classifier showed high specificity and sensitivity. In vitro work confirmed that a few CMV-associated chains recognize CMV antigens. The dataset shows that most TCR sequences were rare, while some public TCRs occurred in many donors.

V was shortened by 0 bases and J by 6 bases, with 15 bases between the two germline ends. The germline V gene encodes CDR1 LGHNA and CDR2 YNFKEQ. The CDR3 spans 16 residues. This clone was recorded once. The antigen is unknown. The data were produced by immunoSEQ multiplex PCR, yet TCRdb's version contains in-frame clones alone and is incomplete. The sample includes 70,000 to 80,000 clones, roughly 94% of them seen just once. Source material: PBMCs. The chain links TRBV4-2 to TRBJ1-5; D not certain. The origin of this receptor is a woman aged 18-30 years in good health and CMV-seronegative. The CDR3 nucleotides are TGTGCCAGCAGCCAAGAGTCATCGGGGATCGGTCAGCCCCAGCATTTT. Protein sequence: CASSQESSGIGQPQHF.